These T cell receptor beta chains were read from a single sample in a study of B cell selection in AIRE deficiency. Measured with immunoSEQ multiplex PCR; TCRdb has only the in-frame clones, and not every one. The table records some 20,000 clones, around 97% of them present only once. Sample: conventional CD4+ T cells sorted from PBMCs. The receptor set was obtained from a human donor with AIRE deficiency. The CDR3 runs from the conserved cysteine through the conserved F or W. The order of the fields is CDR3 length, clone size, J gene, D gene, V gene, CDR3 protein, CDR3 DNA. A D gene is named only where the DNA matches it firmly. A clone size is listed for some rows: how often the clone was seen (once, few, many), or a class if it is expanded.

cdr3_length: 13; clone_size: .; j_call: TRBJ2-2; d_call: .; v_call: TRBV6-5; cdr3_aa: CASRGAYTGELFF; cdr3_nt: TGTGCCAGCAGAGGCGCATACACCGGGGAGCTGTTTTTT
cdr3_length: 19; clone_size: .; j_call: TRBJ1-4; d_call: TRBD1; v_call: TRBV9; cdr3_aa: CASSVGAHFGRGLNEKLFF; cdr3_nt: TGTGCCAGCAGCGTAGGCGCCCACTTTGGCAGGGGGCTGAATGAAAAACTGTTTTTT
cdr3_length: 15; clone_size: .; j_call: TRBJ2-5; d_call: TRBD2; v_call: TRBV5-6; cdr3_aa: CASSPAGGSQETQYF; cdr3_nt: TGTGCCAGCAGCCCAGCGGGAGGTTCTCAAGAGACCCAGTACTTC
cdr3_length: 13; clone_size: .; j_call: TRBJ1-1; d_call: .; v_call: TRBV19; cdr3_aa: CARGWTVNTEAFF; cdr3_nt: TGTGCCAGAGGTTGGACAGTGAACACTGAAGCTTTCTTT
cdr3_length: 15; clone_size: .; j_call: TRBJ2-5; d_call: TRBD2; v_call: TRBV6-1; cdr3_aa: CASSDSGRAAETQYF; cdr3_nt: TGTGCCAGCAGTGACAGCGGGAGGGCAGCGGAGACCCAGTACTTC
cdr3_length: 11; clone_size: .; j_call: TRBJ2-7; d_call: .; v_call: TRBV5-6; cdr3_aa: CASSSSYEQYF; cdr3_nt: TGTGCCAGCAGCTCCTCCTACGAGCAGTACTTC
cdr3_length: 14; clone_size: .; j_call: TRBJ1-2; d_call: .; v_call: TRBV27; cdr3_aa: CASSPARRDYGYTF; cdr3_nt: TGTGCCAGCAGTCCCGCGAGGAGGGACTATGGCTACACCTTC
cdr3_length: 14; clone_size: .; j_call: TRBJ1-1; d_call: .; v_call: TRBV13; cdr3_aa: CASSLGLEVTEAFF; cdr3_nt: TGTGCCAGCAGCTTAGGTCTGGAGGTCACTGAAGCTTTCTTT
cdr3_length: 16; clone_size: .; j_call: TRBJ2-1; d_call: .; v_call: TRBV29-1; cdr3_aa: CSGGNIGSSSYNEQFF; cdr3_nt: TGCAGCGGCGGGAACATTGGATCCAGCTCCTACAATGAGCAGTTCTTC
cdr3_length: 16; clone_size: .; j_call: TRBJ2-1; d_call: .; v_call: TRBV30; cdr3_aa: CAWSLSLTLLYNEQFF; cdr3_nt: TGTGCCTGGAGTCTTAGCCTTACTCTCCTATACAATGAGCAGTTCTTC
cdr3_length: 18; clone_size: .; j_call: TRBJ2-7; d_call: .; v_call: TRBV1; cdr3_aa: CTSSQALRLAGGFHEQYF; cdr3_nt: TGCACCAGCAGCCAAGCCCTTAGACTAGCGGGAGGCTTCCACGAGCAGTACTTC
cdr3_length: 17; clone_size: .; j_call: TRBJ2-1; d_call: TRBD1; v_call: TRBV7-9; cdr3_aa: CASSPFSGTAAYNEQFF; cdr3_nt: TGTGCCAGCAGCCCATTTTCCGGGACAGCCGCCTACAATGAGCAGTTCTTC
cdr3_length: 13; clone_size: .; j_call: TRBJ2-7; d_call: .; v_call: TRBV13; cdr3_aa: CASSSGRNYEQYF; cdr3_nt: TGTGCCAGTAGCTCTGGACGGAACTACGAGCAGTACTTC
cdr3_length: 14; clone_size: .; j_call: TRBJ2-1; d_call: .; v_call: TRBV29-1; cdr3_aa: CSVAPRLSHNEQFF; cdr3_nt: TGCAGCGTTGCCCCCAGACTATCCCACAATGAGCAGTTCTTC
cdr3_length: 15; clone_size: .; j_call: TRBJ1-3; d_call: .; v_call: TRBV19; cdr3_aa: CASSQGDISGNTIYF; cdr3_nt: TGTGCCAGTAGTCAAGGGGATATATCTGGAAACACCATATATTTT
cdr3_length: 15; clone_size: .; j_call: TRBJ2-6; d_call: TRBD1; v_call: TRBV29-1; cdr3_aa: CSVQTQGAGANVLTF; cdr3_nt: TGCAGCGTCCAGACTCAGGGGGCTGGGGCCAACGTCCTGACTTTC
cdr3_length: 14; clone_size: .; j_call: TRBJ2-7; d_call: .; v_call: TRBV9; cdr3_aa: CASSVGNRADEQYF; cdr3_nt: TGTGCCAGCAGCGTGGGAAACAGGGCGGACGAGCAGTACTTC
cdr3_length: 19; clone_size: .; j_call: TRBJ2-3; d_call: .; v_call: TRBV5-6; cdr3_aa: CASSLGYWQAVTTTDTQYF; cdr3_nt: TGTGCCAGCAGCTTAGGCTACTGGCAAGCGGTCACAACCACAGATACGCAGTATTTT
cdr3_length: 14; clone_size: .; j_call: TRBJ2-7; d_call: .; v_call: TRBV4-3; cdr3_aa: CASSQDTGSDEQYF; cdr3_nt: TGCGCCAGCAGCCAAGATACAGGGTCAGACGAGCAGTACTTC
cdr3_length: 13; clone_size: .; j_call: TRBJ2-1; d_call: .; v_call: TRBV5-1; cdr3_aa: CASSPNGYNEQFF; cdr3_nt: TGCGCCAGCAGCCCTAACGGCTACAATGAGCAGTTCTTC
cdr3_length: 16; clone_size: .; j_call: TRBJ1-2; d_call: .; v_call: TRBV4-1; cdr3_aa: CASSQDRGILNYGYTF; cdr3_nt: TGCGCCAGCAGCCAAGACCGGGGGATACTAAACTATGGCTACACCTTC
cdr3_length: 15; clone_size: .; j_call: TRBJ2-7; d_call: TRBD2; v_call: TRBV6-5; cdr3_aa: CASSYRGGTTYEQYF; cdr3_nt: TGTGCCAGCAGTTACCGTGGCGGGACTACCTACGAGCAGTACTTC
cdr3_length: 16; clone_size: once; j_call: TRBJ2-1; d_call: .; v_call: TRBV5-1; cdr3_aa: CASSLGPGHGYNEQFF; cdr3_nt: TGCGCCAGCAGCTTGGGGCCGGGCCATGGCTACAATGAGCAGTTCTTC
cdr3_length: 15; clone_size: .; j_call: TRBJ2-1; d_call: .; v_call: TRBV18; cdr3_aa: CASSPPWGAANEQFF; cdr3_nt: TGTGCCAGCTCACCACCGTGGGGGGCGGCCAATGAGCAGTTCTTC
cdr3_length: 15; clone_size: once; j_call: TRBJ2-5; d_call: .; v_call: TRBV4-1; cdr3_aa: CASSHRGGGQETQYF; cdr3_nt: TGCGCCAGCAGCCATCGGGGCGGTGGCCAAGAGACCCAGTACTTC
cdr3_length: 13; clone_size: .; j_call: TRBJ2-7; d_call: TRBD1; v_call: TRBV11-3; cdr3_aa: CASSSGQADEQYF; cdr3_nt: TGTGCCAGCAGCTCGGGACAGGCCGACGAGCAGTACTTC
cdr3_length: 13; clone_size: .; j_call: TRBJ1-5; d_call: .; v_call: TRBV5-1; cdr3_aa: CASSRGRDQPQHF; cdr3_nt: TGCGCCAGCAGCCGAGGACGGGATCAGCCCCAGCATTTT
cdr3_length: 15; clone_size: .; j_call: TRBJ2-2; d_call: TRBD2; v_call: TRBV19; cdr3_aa: CASSTDRRGGGELFF; cdr3_nt: TGTGCCAGTAGTACTGACAGGCGGGGGGGCGGGGAGCTGTTTTTT
cdr3_length: 13; clone_size: .; j_call: TRBJ2-7; d_call: .; v_call: TRBV5-1; cdr3_aa: CASSLEVGYEQYF; cdr3_nt: TGCGCCAGCAGCTTGGAAGTCGGATACGAGCAGTACTTC
cdr3_length: 14; clone_size: .; j_call: TRBJ2-2; d_call: .; v_call: TRBV11-3; cdr3_aa: CASTLAIQFGELFF; cdr3_nt: TGTGCCAGCACACTAGCTATCCAGTTCGGGGAGCTGTTTTTT
cdr3_length: 14; clone_size: .; j_call: TRBJ2-3; d_call: .; v_call: TRBV7-3; cdr3_aa: CASSLRRGTDTQYF; cdr3_nt: TGTGCCAGCAGCCTACGACGGGGCACAGATACGCAGTATTTT
cdr3_length: 15; clone_size: .; j_call: TRBJ1-4; d_call: .; v_call: TRBV28; cdr3_aa: CASRWAGREDEKLFF; cdr3_nt: TGTGCCAGCAGGTGGGCCGGTCGGGAAGATGAAAAACTGTTTTTT
cdr3_length: 16; clone_size: .; j_call: TRBJ1-4; d_call: .; v_call: TRBV30; cdr3_aa: CAWSVGVSATNEKLFF; cdr3_nt: TGTGCCTGGAGTGTGGGGGTTTCGGCGACTAATGAAAAACTGTTTTTT
cdr3_length: 15; clone_size: .; j_call: TRBJ2-5; d_call: .; v_call: TRBV10-1; cdr3_aa: CASSVFRDPPETQYF; cdr3_nt: TGCGCCAGCAGTGTGTTCCGGGACCCCCCAGAGACCCAGTACTTC
cdr3_length: 16; clone_size: .; j_call: TRBJ1-2; d_call: TRBD1; v_call: TRBV11-1; cdr3_aa: CASSVTTGEVGYGYTF; cdr3_nt: TGTGCCAGCAGCGTCACGACAGGGGAAGTTGGCTATGGCTACACCTTC
cdr3_length: 16; clone_size: .; j_call: TRBJ1-4; d_call: .; v_call: TRBV7-9; cdr3_aa: CASSLARGATGEKLFF; cdr3_nt: TGTGCCAGCAGCTTAGCGCGGGGGGCTACTGGTGAAAAACTGTTTTTT
cdr3_length: 15; clone_size: .; j_call: TRBJ2-5; d_call: .; v_call: TRBV4-1; cdr3_aa: CASSQTGGGQETQYF; cdr3_nt: TGCGCCAGCAGCCAGACCGGGGGCGGCCAAGAGACCCAGTACTTC
cdr3_length: 13; clone_size: .; j_call: TRBJ2-3; d_call: .; v_call: TRBV4-1; cdr3_aa: CASSQEGTDTQYF; cdr3_nt: TGCGCCAGCAGCCAAGAAGGGACAGATACGCAGTATTTT
cdr3_length: 14; clone_size: .; j_call: TRBJ1-5; d_call: TRBD1; v_call: TRBV25-1; cdr3_aa: CASSETGGNQPQHF; cdr3_nt: TGTGCCAGCAGTGAGACAGGGGGCAATCAGCCCCAGCATTTT
cdr3_length: 16; clone_size: .; j_call: TRBJ2-3; d_call: TRBD1; v_call: TRBV19; cdr3_aa: CASSILGTGGGRTQYF; cdr3_nt: TGTGCCAGTAGTATTCTGGGGACAGGGGGCGGTCGTACGCAGTATTTT
cdr3_length: 11; clone_size: .; j_call: TRBJ1-3; d_call: .; v_call: TRBV28; cdr3_aa: CASGLGNTIYF; cdr3_nt: TGTGCCAGCGGGTTGGGGAACACCATATATTTT
cdr3_length: 16; clone_size: once; j_call: TRBJ1-2; d_call: .; v_call: TRBV19; cdr3_aa: CASSISGGVGNYGYTF; cdr3_nt: TGTGCCAGTAGTATCTCCGGCGGTGTCGGAAACTATGGCTACACCTTC
cdr3_length: 20; clone_size: .; j_call: TRBJ2-3; d_call: .; v_call: TRBV19; cdr3_aa: CASSTPLVDVGGSGTDTQYF; cdr3_nt: TGTGCCAGTAGTACGCCGCTAGTGGATGTTGGGGGGAGCGGCACAGATACGCAGTATTTT
cdr3_length: 15; clone_size: .; j_call: TRBJ2-7; d_call: .; v_call: TRBV18; cdr3_aa: CASSPPYGTPAEQYF; cdr3_nt: TGTGCCAGCTCACCACCTTATGGGACGCCAGCCGAGCAGTACTTC